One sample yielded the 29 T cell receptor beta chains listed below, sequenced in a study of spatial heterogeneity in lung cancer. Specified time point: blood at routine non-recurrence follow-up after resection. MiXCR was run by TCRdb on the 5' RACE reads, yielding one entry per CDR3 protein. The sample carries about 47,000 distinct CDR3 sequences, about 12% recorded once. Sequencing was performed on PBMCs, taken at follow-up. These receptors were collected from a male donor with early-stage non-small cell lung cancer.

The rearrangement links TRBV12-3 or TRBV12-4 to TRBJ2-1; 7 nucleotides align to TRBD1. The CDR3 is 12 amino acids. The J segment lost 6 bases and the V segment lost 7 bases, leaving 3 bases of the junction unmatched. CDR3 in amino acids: CASTRDSNEQFF. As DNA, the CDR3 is TGTGCCAGCACAAGGGACAGCAATGAGCAGTTCTTC.

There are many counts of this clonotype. The CDR3 reads CASSIIGGRANEKLFF. The CDR3 DNA reads as TGTGCCAGTAGTATCATTGGGGGACGGGCTAATGAAAAACTGTTTTTT. The V gene is TRBV19, the J gene TRBJ1-4; the D gene is possibly TRBD1 (5 bases). The germline V and J ends were trimmed by 3 bases and 3 bases, with 14 bases remaining between them. The CDR3 consists of 16 residues. Germline V gene lookup returns CDR1 LNHDA and CDR2 SQIVND (reference sequence). Drawing the rest from reference TRBV19 and TRBJ1-4, the complete variable domain is DGGITQSPKYLFRKEGQNVTLSCEQNLNHDAMYWYRQDPGQGLRLIYYSQIVNDFQKGDIAEGYSVSREKKESFPLTVTSAQKNPTAFYLCASSIIGGRANEKLFFGSGTQLSVL.

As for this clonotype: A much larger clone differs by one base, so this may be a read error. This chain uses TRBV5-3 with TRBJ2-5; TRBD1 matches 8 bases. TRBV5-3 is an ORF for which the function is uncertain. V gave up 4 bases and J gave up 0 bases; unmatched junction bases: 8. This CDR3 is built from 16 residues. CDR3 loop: CARSKGQDHYQETQYF. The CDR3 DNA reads TGTGCCAGAAGCAAGGGACAGGACCACTACCAAGAGACCCAGTACTTC.

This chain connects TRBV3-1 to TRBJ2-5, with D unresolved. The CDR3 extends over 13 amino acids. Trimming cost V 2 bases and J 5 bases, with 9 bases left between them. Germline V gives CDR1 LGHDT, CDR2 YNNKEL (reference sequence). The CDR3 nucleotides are TGTGCCAGCAGCCAACAGTCCTCCGAGACCCAGTACTTC. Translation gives CASSQQSSETQYF.

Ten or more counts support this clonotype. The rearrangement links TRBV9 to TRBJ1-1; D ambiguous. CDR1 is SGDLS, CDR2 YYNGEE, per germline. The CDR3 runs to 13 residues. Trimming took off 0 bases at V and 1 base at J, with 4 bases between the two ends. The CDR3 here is CASSVAPNTEAFF. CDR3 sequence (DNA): TGTGCCAGCAGCGTAGCCCCGAACACTGAAGCTTTCTTT.

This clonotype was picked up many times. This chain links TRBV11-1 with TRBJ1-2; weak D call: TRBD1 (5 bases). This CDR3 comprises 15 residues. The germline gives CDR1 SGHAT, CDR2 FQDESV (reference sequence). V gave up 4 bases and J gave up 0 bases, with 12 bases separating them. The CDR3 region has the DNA TGTGCCAGCAGCTACAATCTGGGACCTAACTATGGCTACACCTTC. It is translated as CASSYNLGPNYGYTF.

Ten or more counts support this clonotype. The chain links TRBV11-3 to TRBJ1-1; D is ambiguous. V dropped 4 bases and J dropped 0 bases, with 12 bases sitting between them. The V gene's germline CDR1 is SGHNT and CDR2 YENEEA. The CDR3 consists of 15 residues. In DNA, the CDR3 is TGTGCCAGCAGCTCCCGGGTCGGAATGAACACTGAAGCTTTCTTT. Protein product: CASSSRVGMNTEAFF.

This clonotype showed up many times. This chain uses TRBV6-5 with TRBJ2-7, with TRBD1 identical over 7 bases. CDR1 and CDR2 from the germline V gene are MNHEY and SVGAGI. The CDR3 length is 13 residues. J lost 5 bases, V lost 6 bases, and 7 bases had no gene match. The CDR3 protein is CASRPQGPHEQYF. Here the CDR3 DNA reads TGTGCCAGCAGACCACAGGGGCCGCACGAGCAGTACTTC.

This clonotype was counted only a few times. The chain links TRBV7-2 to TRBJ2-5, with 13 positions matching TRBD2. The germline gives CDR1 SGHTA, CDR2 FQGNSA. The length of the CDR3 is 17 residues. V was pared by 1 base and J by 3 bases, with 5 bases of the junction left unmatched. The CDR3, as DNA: TGTGCCAGCAGCTTAGGCCTAACTAGCGGGAGGGAAGAGACCCAGTACTTC. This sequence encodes CASSLGLTSGREETQYF.

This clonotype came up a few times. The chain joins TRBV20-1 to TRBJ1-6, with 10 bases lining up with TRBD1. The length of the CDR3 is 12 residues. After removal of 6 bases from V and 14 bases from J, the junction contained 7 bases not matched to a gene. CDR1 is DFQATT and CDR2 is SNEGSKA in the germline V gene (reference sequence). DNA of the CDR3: TGCAGTGCGGGACAGGGGAGTATTACCCTCCACTTT. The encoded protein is CSAGQGSITLHF.

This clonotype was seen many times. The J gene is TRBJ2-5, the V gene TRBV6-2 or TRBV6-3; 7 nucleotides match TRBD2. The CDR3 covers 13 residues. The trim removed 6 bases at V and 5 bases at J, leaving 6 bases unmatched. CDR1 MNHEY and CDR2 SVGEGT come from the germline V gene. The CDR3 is CASRKTSHETQYF. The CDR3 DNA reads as TGTGCCAGCAGAAAGACTAGCCACGAGACCCAGTACTTC.

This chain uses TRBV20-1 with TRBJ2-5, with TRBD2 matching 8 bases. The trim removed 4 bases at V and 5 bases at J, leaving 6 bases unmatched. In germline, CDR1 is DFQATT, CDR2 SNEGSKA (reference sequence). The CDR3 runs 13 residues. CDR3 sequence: CSAMVAGSETQYF. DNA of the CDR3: TGCAGTGCTATGGTAGCGGGGTCGGAGACCCAGTACTTC.

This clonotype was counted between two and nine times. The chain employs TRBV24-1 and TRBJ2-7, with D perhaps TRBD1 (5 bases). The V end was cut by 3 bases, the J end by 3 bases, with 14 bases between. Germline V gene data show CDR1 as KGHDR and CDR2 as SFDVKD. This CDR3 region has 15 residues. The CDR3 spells CATSDPPGRDYEQYF. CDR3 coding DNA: TGTGCCACCAGTGATCCGCCAGGGCGAGACTACGAGCAGTACTTC.

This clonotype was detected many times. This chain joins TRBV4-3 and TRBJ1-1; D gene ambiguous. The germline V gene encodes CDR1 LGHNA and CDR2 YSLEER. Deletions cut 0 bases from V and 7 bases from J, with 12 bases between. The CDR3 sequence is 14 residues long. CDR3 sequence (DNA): TGCGCCAGCAGCCAAGATCATGGTAGAGTTGAAGCTTTCTTT. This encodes CASSQDHGRVEAFF.

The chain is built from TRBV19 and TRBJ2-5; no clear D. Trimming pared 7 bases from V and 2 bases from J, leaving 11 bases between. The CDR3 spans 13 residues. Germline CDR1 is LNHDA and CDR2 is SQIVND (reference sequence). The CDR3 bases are TGTGCCAGTAAAGTCAGTGAACAAGAGACCCAGTACTTC. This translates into CASKVSEQETQYF.

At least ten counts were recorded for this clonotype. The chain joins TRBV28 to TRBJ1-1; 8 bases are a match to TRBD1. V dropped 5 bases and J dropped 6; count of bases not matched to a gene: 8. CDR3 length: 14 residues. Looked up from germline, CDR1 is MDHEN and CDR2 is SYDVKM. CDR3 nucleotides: TGTGCCAGCAGTATAGAGACAGGGGAAGCTGAAGCTTTCTTT. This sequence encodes CASSIETGEAEAFF.

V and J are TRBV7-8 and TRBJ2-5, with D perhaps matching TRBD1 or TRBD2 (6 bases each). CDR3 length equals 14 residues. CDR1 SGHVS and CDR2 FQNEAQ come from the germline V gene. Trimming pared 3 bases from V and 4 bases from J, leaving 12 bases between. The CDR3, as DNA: TGTGCCAGCAGCTTTGGGGGGCTGTTAGAGACCCAGTACTTC. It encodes CASSFGGLLETQYF.

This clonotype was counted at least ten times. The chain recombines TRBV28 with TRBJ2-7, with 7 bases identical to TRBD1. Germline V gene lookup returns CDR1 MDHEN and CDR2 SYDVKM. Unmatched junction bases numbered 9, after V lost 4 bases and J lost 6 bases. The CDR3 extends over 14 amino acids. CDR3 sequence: CASSSPGQRLEQYF. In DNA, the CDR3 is TGTGCCAGCAGTTCCCCGGGACAGAGACTCGAGCAGTACTTC.

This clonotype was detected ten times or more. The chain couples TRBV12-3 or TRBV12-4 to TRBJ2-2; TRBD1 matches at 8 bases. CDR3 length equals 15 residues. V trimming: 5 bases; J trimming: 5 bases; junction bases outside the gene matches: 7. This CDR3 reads CASSIRQGQTGELFF. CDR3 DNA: TGTGCCAGCAGTATACGACAGGGGCAAACCGGGGAGCTGTTTTTT.

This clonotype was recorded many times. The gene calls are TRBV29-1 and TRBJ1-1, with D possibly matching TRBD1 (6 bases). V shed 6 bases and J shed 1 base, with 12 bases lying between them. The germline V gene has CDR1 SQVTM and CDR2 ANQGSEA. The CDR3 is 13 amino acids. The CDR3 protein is CSVGGRTNTEAFF. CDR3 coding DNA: TGCAGCGTAGGGGGTCGGACGAACACTGAAGCTTTCTTT.

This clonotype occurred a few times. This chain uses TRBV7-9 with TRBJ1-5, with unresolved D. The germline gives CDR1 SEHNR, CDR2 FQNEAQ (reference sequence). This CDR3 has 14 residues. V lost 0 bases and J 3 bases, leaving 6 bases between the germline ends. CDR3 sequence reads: CASSLARPNQPQHF. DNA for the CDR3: TGTGCCAGCAGCTTAGCGCGACCCAATCAGCCCCAGCATTTT.

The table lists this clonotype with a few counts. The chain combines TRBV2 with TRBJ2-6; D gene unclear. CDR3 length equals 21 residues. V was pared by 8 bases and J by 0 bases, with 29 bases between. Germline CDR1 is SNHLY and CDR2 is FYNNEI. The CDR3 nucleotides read TGTGCCAGCTATTCTGGGCAGGCAATCGCACCGATTTCCTCTGGGGCCAACGTCCTGACTTTC. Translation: CASYSGQAIAPISSGANVLTF.

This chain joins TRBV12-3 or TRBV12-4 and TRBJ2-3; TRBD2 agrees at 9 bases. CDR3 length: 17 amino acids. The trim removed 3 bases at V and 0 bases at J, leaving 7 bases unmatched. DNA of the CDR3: TGTGCCAGCAGTTTGAGGGCGGGAGGGCCTAGCACAGATACGCAGTATTTT. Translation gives CASSLRAGGPSTDTQYF.

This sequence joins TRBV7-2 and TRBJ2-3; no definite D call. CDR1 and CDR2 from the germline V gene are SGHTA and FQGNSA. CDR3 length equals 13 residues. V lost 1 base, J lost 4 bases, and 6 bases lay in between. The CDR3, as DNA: TGTGCCAGCAGCTTAGGCTCCGCAGATACGCAGTATTTT. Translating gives CASSLGSADTQYF.

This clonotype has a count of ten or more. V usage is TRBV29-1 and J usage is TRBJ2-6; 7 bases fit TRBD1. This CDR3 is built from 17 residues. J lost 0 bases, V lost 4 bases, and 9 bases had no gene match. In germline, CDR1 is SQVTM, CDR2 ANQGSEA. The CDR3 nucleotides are TGCAGCGTTGGGGGGACAGAAGGTTACTCTGGGGCCAACGTCCTGACTTTC. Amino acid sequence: CSVGGTEGYSGANVLTF.

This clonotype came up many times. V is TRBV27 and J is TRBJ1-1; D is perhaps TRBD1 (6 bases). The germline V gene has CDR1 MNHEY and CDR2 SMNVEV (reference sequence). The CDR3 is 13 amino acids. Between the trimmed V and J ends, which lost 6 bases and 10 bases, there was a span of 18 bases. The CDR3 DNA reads TGTGCCAGCAGCTCTCCGGACAGCCTCGGAGCTTTCTTT. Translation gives CASSSPDSLGAFF.

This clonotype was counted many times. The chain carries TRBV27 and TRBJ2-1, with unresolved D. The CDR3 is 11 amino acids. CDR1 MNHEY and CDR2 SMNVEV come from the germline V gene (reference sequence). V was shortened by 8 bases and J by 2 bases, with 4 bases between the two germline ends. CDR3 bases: TGTGCCAGCGGGGCCTACAATGAGCAGTTCTTC. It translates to CASGAYNEQFF.

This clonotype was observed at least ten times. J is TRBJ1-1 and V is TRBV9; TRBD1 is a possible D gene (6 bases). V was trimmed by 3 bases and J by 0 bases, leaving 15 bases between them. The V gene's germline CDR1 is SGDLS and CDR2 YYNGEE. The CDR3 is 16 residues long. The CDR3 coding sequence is TGTGCCAGCAGCGACGGACAGCGCAACTTGAACACTGAAGCTTTCTTT. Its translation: CASSDGQRNLNTEAFF.

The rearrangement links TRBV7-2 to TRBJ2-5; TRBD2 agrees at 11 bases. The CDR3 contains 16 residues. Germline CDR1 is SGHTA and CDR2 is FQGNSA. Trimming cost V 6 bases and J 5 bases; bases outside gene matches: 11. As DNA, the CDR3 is TGTGCCAGCAGTCCCAACCTAGCGGGGGGCACGGAGACCCAGTACTTC. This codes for CASSPNLAGGTETQYF.